The entry below describes one TCR beta chain. The length of the CDR3 is 13 residues. V lost 4 bases to trimming and J lost 6 bases; unmatched junction nucleotides: 2. The germline CDR1 and CDR2 sequences are SGHTA and FQGTGA. Sequencing used immunoSEQ multiplex PCR; TCRdb keeps in-frame clones, though not all of them. The sample lists approximately 60,000 clones; more than 75% were seen once. The sample comes from a study of technical replicates of blood from a few donors. Sequencing was done on a sample of PBMCs. The rearrangement links TRBV7-3 to TRBJ2-3; 9 bases align to TRBD1. This TCR came from a human donor in good health. Some clones in this sample may be carry-over from other donors' samples. The CDR3 loop is CASSSDRGDTQYF. Written as DNA, the CDR3 is TGTGCCAGCAGCTCCGACAGGGGGGATACGCAGTATTTT.